This TCR beta chain was recorded in a study of regulatory T cells in long-lasting Graves disease. Study-level background: Treatment with antithyroid drugs for over 5 years, together with positive TSH receptor antibodies, meant persistent Graves' disease.

Whole-study findings and limits: Limited samples may have lowered accuracy.

Assembly of TCR beta libraries relied on iRepertoire HTBI primers together with Arm-PCR of CDR3 regions. MiXCR, run by TCRdb on the multiplex PCR reads, gives a single entry per CDR3 protein. The sample shows about 400,000 distinct CDR3 sequences, less than 25% of them seen only once. In its sample, this clonotype was seen many times. What it binds is unknown. As for time point: persistent/refractory GD, antithyroid drugs over 5 years with positive TRAb. RNA extracted from PBMCs served as the sequencing template. The V gene's germline CDR1 is MNHNS and CDR2 SASEGT. The CDR3 contains 16 residues. The V end lost 7 bases, the J end lost 2 bases, and 21 bases lay between the germline ends.

Sequences were derived from peripheral blood mononuclear cells (PBMCs), sampled when the disease was refractory, from a patient treated with antithyroid drugs. This chain joins TRBV6-1 and TRBJ2-7, with D possibly called TRBD1 or TRBD2 (5 bases each). This sequence was found in a female donor with Graves disease. CDR3 region: CASNVGPGRVPYEQYF. The CDR3 DNA reads as TGTGCCAGCAACGTAGGGCCGGGACGGGTCCCCTACGAGCAGTACTTC.